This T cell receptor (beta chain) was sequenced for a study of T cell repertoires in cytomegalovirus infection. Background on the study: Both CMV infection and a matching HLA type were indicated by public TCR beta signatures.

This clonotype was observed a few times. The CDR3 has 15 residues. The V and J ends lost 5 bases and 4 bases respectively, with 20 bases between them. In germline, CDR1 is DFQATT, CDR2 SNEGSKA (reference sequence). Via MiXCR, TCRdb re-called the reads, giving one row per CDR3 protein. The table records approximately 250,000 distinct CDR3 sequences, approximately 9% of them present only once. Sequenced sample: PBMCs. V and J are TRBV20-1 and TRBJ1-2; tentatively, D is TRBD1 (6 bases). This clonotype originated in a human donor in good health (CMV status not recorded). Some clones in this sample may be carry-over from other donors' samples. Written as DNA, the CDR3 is TGCAGTGCTTCTAAGTCAGGGGCGTATGTCTATGGCTACACCTTC. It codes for CSASKSGAYVYGYTF.